Reported below is one TCR beta chain. This sample was included in a study of blood T cell repertoires in COVID-19. Whole-study context: T cells, B-cell-depleted T cells, or PBMCs provided the cDNA or gDNA that served as material.

This CDR3 is built from 15 residues. The J segment lost 1 base and the V segment lost 3 bases, leaving 5 bases of the junction unmatched. Germline V gene data show CDR1 as DFQATT and CDR2 as SNEGSKA (reference sequence). Original processing notes: Estimation of nucleated cell counts relied on the amplification of reference gene primers. TCRdb's table, derived via immunoSEQ multiplex PCR, lists solely in-frame clones and lacks some. From that table come the V and J calls and clone size; the DNA was used to work out D and trimming. The sample has just under 90,000 clones, 60% to 80% seen once. Sequencing was done on a sample of peripheral blood. This chain joins TRBV20-1 and TRBJ1-5; 8 nucleotides match TRBD1. The sequence was collected from a woman older than 75 with acute or convalescent COVID-19. Here the CDR3 reads CSASQGAWSNQPQHF. The CDR3 DNA is TGCAGTGCTAGTCAGGGGGCTTGGAGCAATCAGCCCCAGCATTTT.